This TCR beta chain was sequenced during a study of cytomegalovirus exposure and HLA in healthy donors. A note on this clone: Its antigen is as yet unknown.

60 Vbeta and 13 Jbeta primers were used in PCR. Sequenced by immunoSEQ multiplex PCR; TCRdb stores in-frame clones only, minus some. The sample has around 150,000 clones, around three quarters seen once. Broader study findings: There were some V segments, including TRBV6-2 and TRBV6-3, excluded as indistinguishable.

Between the trimmed V and J ends, which lost 8 bases and 2 bases, there was a span of 15 bases. The CDR3 has 13 residues. CDR1 is SQVTM and CDR2 is ANQGSEA in the germline V gene. The clonotype originates from a man aged 30 to 39 in good health and CMV-seronegative. This sequence joins TRBV29-1 and TRBJ2-5; D may be TRBD1 (6 bases). Sequenced material: PBMCs. CDR3 DNA: TGCAGCACCGGGACATGGGCTCAAGAGACCCAGTACTTC. Translation: CSTGTWAQETQYF.